This T cell receptor beta chain was captured by sequencing in a study of CD8 T cells in ankylosing spondylitis. As concerns this clonotype: Its antigen remains unknown.

CDR1 and CDR2 (germline): GTSNPN, SVGIG (reference sequence). V lost 0 bases and J lost 5; bases outside the gene matches: 1. The CDR3 consists of 14 residues. Quantitative 5'-RACE with molecular barcodes generated TCR beta libraries. Via MiXCR, TCRdb re-called the 5' RACE reads, giving one row per CDR3 protein. The repertoire consists of over 130,000 distinct CDR3 sequences, with about 42% occurring once and the leading ten covering around 15%. Study observations and caveats: Prior work had noted some motif variants in reactive arthritis blood and synovial fluid. In peripheral blood, disease-linked CD8+ clones occurred at relatively low frequencies.

The sample taken for sequencing was synovial fluid, either unsorted or a sorted T cell fraction (not recorded which). The sequence derives from a male donor with ankylosing spondylitis. The chain uses TRBV30 and TRBJ2-2; 9 bases are a match to TRBD1. In DNA, the CDR3 is TGTGCCTGGAGTGTGACAGGGGGGACCGGGGAGCTGTTTTTT. This codes for CAWSVTGGTGELFF.